Listed below are T cell receptor beta chains from one sample, sequenced in a study of beta chain features in type 1 diabetes. The data were produced by immunoSEQ multiplex PCR, yet TCRdb's version contains in-frame clones alone and is incomplete. The table has a few hundred thousand clones, 8.5% to 10% seen once; the top ten hold roughly 0.54%. Sequences were obtained from central memory CD4+ T cells from blood. These receptors all come from a man aged 25-45 years with type 1 diabetes. CDR3s include the opening cysteine and the closing phenylalanine or tryptophan. The order of the fields is CDR3 length, V gene, J gene, D gene, clone size, CDR3 DNA, CDR3 protein. The D gene is left open where the match is weak. Size is omitted from some rows. Given values are once, few, many or a class for expanded clones.

cdr3_length: 13; v_call: TRBV28; j_call: TRBJ2-7; d_call: -; clone_size: -; cdr3_nt: TGTGCCAGCGCACCCGGGACCAACTACGAGCAGTACTTC; cdr3_aa: CASAPGTNYEQYF
cdr3_length: 16; v_call: TRBV5-4; j_call: TRBJ1-1; d_call: -; clone_size: -; cdr3_nt: TGTGCCAGCAGCTTGGGGGGTGGGATCAAGGGCACTGAAGCTTTCTTT; cdr3_aa: CASSLGGGIKGTEAFF
cdr3_length: 14; v_call: TRBV6-5; j_call: TRBJ2-7; d_call: TRBD2; clone_size: -; cdr3_nt: TGTGCCAGCACTGGGACTAGCGGCTCCTACGGGCAGTACTTC; cdr3_aa: CASTGTSGSYGQYF
cdr3_length: 13; v_call: TRBV25-1; j_call: TRBJ2-5; d_call: -; clone_size: few; cdr3_nt: TGTGCCAGCACCACACTAGTCGACGAGACCCAGTACTTC; cdr3_aa: CASTTLVDETQYF
cdr3_length: 15; v_call: TRBV6-6; j_call: TRBJ2-3; d_call: -; clone_size: few; cdr3_nt: TGTGCCAGCAGTTACTCCGGGACTAGCACAGATACGCAGTATTTT; cdr3_aa: CASSYSGTSTDTQYF
cdr3_length: 15; v_call: TRBV5-4; j_call: TRBJ2-5; d_call: TRBD1; clone_size: -; cdr3_nt: TGTGCCAGCAGCTACGGACAGGGGGCGCGGGAGACCCAGTACTTC; cdr3_aa: CASSYGQGARETQYF
cdr3_length: 14; v_call: TRBV11-2; j_call: TRBJ2-1; d_call: -; clone_size: -; cdr3_nt: TGTGCCAGCAGCTTAGATCTCGTTCAGGGACGAGGGTTCTTC; cdr3_aa: CASSLDLVQGRGFF
cdr3_length: 15; v_call: TRBV4-2; j_call: TRBJ1-5; d_call: -; clone_size: -; cdr3_nt: TGTGCCAGCAGCCAAGATCGGCCGAACAATCAGCCCCAGCATTTT; cdr3_aa: CASSQDRPNNQPQHF
cdr3_length: 13; v_call: TRBV6-1; j_call: TRBJ1-2; d_call: -; clone_size: -; cdr3_nt: TGTGCCAGCAGTGAGGTGGGGGCTAGTGGCTACACCTTC; cdr3_aa: CASSEVGASGYTF
cdr3_length: 15; v_call: TRBV5-1; j_call: TRBJ2-5; d_call: -; clone_size: few; cdr3_nt: TGCGCCAGCAGCTTGTCGGGGACTCCCACAGAGACCCAGTACTTC; cdr3_aa: CASSLSGTPTETQYF
cdr3_length: 13; v_call: TRBV5-4; j_call: TRBJ2-1; d_call: -; clone_size: few; cdr3_nt: TGTGCCAGCAGCCTTGACCGCCACAATGAGCAGTTCTTC; cdr3_aa: CASSLDRHNEQFF
cdr3_length: 17; v_call: TRBV10-2; j_call: TRBJ2-3; d_call: TRBD2; clone_size: few; cdr3_nt: TGCGCCAGCAGTGAGATGGCTAGCGGGAGAGGCACAGATACGCAGTATTTT; cdr3_aa: CASSEMASGRGTDTQYF
cdr3_length: 14; v_call: TRBV11-2; j_call: TRBJ1-6; d_call: TRBD1; clone_size: few; cdr3_nt: TGTGCCAGCAGCCAAGACAGGGGGACTTCACCCCTCCACTTT; cdr3_aa: CASSQDRGTSPLHF
cdr3_length: 16; v_call: TRBV6-1; j_call: TRBJ2-2; d_call: TRBD2; clone_size: many; cdr3_nt: TGTGCCAGCAGTGGATTGACTAGCGGGAACACCGGGGAGCTGTTTTTT; cdr3_aa: CASSGLTSGNTGELFF
cdr3_length: 15; v_call: TRBV18; j_call: TRBJ1-5; d_call: TRBD1; clone_size: -; cdr3_nt: TGTGCCAGCTCACCACAGGGAAACAGGGGCACATCCCAGCATTTT; cdr3_aa: CASSPQGNRGTSQHF
cdr3_length: 14; v_call: TRBV6-6; j_call: TRBJ1-2; d_call: -; clone_size: -; cdr3_nt: TGTGCCAGCAGACCCCCCCAGGGGCCCTATGGCTACACCTTC; cdr3_aa: CASRPPQGPYGYTF